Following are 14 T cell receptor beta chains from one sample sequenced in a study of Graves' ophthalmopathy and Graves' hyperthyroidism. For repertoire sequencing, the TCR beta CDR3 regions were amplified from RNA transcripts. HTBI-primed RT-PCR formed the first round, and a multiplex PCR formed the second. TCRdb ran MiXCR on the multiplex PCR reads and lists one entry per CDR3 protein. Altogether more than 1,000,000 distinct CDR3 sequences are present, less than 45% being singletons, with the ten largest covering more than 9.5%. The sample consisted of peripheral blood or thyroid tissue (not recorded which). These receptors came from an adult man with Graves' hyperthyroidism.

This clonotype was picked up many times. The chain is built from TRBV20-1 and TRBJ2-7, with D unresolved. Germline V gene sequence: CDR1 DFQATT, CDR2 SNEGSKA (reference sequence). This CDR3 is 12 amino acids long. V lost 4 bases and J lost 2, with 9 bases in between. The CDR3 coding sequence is TGCAGTGCTAAGGACGTAGCCTACGAGCAGTACTTC. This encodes CSAKDVAYEQYF.

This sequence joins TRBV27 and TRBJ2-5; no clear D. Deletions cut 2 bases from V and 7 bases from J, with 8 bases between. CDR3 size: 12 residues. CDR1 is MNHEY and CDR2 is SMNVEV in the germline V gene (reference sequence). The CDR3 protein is CASSLPSGTQYF. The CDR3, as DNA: TGTGCCAGCAGTTTACCTTCCGGGACCCAGTACTTC.

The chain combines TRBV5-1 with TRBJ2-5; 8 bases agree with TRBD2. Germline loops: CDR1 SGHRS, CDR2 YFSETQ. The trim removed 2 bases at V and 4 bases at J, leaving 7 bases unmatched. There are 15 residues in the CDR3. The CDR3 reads CASSFGARGGETQYF. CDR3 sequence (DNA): TGCGCCAGCAGCTTCGGAGCCCGGGGGGGAGAGACCCAGTACTTC.

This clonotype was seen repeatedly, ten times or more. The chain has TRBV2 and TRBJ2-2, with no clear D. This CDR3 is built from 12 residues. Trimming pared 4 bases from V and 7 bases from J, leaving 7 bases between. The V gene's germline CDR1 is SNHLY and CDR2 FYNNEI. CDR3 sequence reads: CASSAESGELFF. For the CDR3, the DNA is TGTGCCAGCAGTGCGGAGAGCGGGGAGCTGTTTTTT.

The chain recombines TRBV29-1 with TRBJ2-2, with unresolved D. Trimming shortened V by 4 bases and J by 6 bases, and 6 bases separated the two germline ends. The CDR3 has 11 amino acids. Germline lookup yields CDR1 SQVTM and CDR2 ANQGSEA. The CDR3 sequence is CSVAPSGELFF. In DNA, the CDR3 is TGCAGCGTTGCACCCTCCGGGGAGCTGTTTTTT.

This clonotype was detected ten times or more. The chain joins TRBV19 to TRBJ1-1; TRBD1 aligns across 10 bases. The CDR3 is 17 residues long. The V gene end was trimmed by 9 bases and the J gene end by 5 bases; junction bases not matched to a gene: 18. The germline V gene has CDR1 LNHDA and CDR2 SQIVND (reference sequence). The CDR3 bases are TGTGCCAGCAGGCGCGCTGGGGGGACAGGGGAAGGAACTGAAGCTTTCTTT. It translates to CASRRAGGTGEGTEAFF.

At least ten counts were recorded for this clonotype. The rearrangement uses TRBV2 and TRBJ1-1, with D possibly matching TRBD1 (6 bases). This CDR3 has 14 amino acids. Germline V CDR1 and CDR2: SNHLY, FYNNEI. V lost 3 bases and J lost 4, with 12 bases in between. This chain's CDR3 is CASSDWNRVTEAFF. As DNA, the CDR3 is TGTGCCAGCAGTGACTGGAACAGGGTCACTGAAGCTTTCTTT.

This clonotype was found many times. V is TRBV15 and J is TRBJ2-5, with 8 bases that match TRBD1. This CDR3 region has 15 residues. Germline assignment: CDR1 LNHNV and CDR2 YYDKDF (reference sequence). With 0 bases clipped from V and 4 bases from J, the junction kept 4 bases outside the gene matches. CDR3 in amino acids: CATSRDLGQGETQYF. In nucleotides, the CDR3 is TGTGCCACCAGCAGAGATTTAGGACAGGGAGAGACCCAGTACTTC.

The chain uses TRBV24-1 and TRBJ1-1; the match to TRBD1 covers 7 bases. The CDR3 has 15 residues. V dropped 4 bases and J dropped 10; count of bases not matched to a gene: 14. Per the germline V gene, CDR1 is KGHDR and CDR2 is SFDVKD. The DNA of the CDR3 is TGTGCCACCAGTGACTGGGACAGCCCGGGACTGGGAGCTTTCTTT. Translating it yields CATSDWDSPGLGAFF.

Here the CDR3 reads CASTRRRLAGEGPNTGELFF. CDR3 coding DNA: TGTGCCAGCACCCGAAGGCGGCTAGCGGGAGAGGGGCCGAACACCGGGGAGCTGTTTTTT. This rearrangement joins TRBV7-8 to TRBJ2-2; TRBD2 aligns across 10 bases. CDR3 length: 20 amino acids. V lost 7 bases to trimming and J lost 0 bases; unmatched junction nucleotides: 17. Germline CDR1 and CDR2: SGHVS and FQNEAQ.

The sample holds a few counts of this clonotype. CDR3 DNA sequence: TGCGCCAGCAGCCCCCCAGGCCCCGGGTACACCTTC. Translated, it gives CASSPPGPGYTF. This chain uses TRBV4-1 with TRBJ1-2; no definite D call. The CDR3 runs to 12 residues. The germline V gene encodes CDR1 MGHRA and CDR2 YSYEKL. V was cut by 4 bases and J by 11 bases, with 14 bases left in between.

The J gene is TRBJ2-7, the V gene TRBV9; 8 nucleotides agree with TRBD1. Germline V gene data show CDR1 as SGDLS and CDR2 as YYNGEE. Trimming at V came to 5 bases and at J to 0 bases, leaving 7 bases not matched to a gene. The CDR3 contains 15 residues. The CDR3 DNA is TGTGCCAGCAGTCCTGGAGGGACAGGCTCCTACGAGCAGTACTTC. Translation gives CASSPGGTGSYEQYF.

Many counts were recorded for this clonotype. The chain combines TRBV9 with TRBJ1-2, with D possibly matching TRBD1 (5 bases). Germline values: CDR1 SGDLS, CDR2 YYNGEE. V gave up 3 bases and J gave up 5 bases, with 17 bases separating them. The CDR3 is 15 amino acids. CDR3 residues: CASSAGDRGAYGYTF. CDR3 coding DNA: TGTGCCAGCAGCGCCGGGGACCGAGGAGCGTATGGCTACACCTTC.

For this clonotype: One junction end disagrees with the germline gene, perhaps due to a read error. This CDR3 is CASSYSGGPEASF. For the CDR3, the DNA is TGTGCCAGCAGTTACTCCGGCGGCCCAGAAGCTTCCTTT. J is TRBJ1-1 and V is TRBV6-5; D not certain. The V gene's germline CDR1 is MNHEY and CDR2 SVGAGI. CDR3 length: 13 residues.